This entry lists 12 T cell receptor beta chains sequenced from one sample in a study of shared clonotypes between healthy human individuals. CD45RO negativity and positive selection for CCR7 defined naive CD8 cells, a population that excluded terminally differentiated effector memory CD45RA+ cells. TCRdb's copy holds only in-frame clones and misses some; the assay was immunoSEQ multiplex PCR. The sample lists fewer than 1 million clones, 95% to 97% occurring once. Sample: naive CD8+ T cells sorted from blood. All receptors come from a young man in good health.

The chain has TRBV28 and TRBJ2-1; no definite D call. The germline V gene has CDR1 MDHEN and CDR2 SYDVKM. This CDR3 comprises 14 residues. With 6 bases removed from V and 3 bases from J, the gap between germline ends came to 12 bases. CDR3 region: CASRRPPGYNEQFF. CDR3 coding DNA: TGTGCCAGCAGGAGACCGCCGGGCTACAATGAGCAGTTCTTC. Supplemented by reference TRBV28 and TRBJ2-1, the full variable domain reads DVKVTQSSRYLVKRTGEKVFLECVQDMDHENMFWYRQDPGLGLRLIYFSYDVKMKEKGDIPEGYSVSREKKERFSLILESASTNQTSMYLCASRRPPGYNEQFFGPGTRLTVL.

The rearrangement links TRBV7-9 to TRBJ2-1; D not certain. Germline assignment: CDR1 SEHNR and CDR2 FQNEAQ (reference sequence). The V end lost 2 bases, the J end lost 5 bases, and 7 bases lay between the germline ends. The CDR3 contains 13 residues. The DNA for the CDR3 is TGTGCCAGCAGCTTATATGGGGACAATGAGCAGTTCTTC. Residues: CASSLYGDNEQFF.

This clone was detected only once. The chain joins TRBV7-6 to TRBJ2-1, with a possible D match to TRBD1 (5 bases). The V end lost 0 bases, the J end lost 0 bases, and 6 bases lay between the germline ends. Germline V lookup: CDR1 SGHVS, CDR2 FNYEAQ. This CDR3 spans 15 amino acids. The CDR3 DNA is TGTGCCAGCAGCTTAGCGCAGGGCTCCTACAATGAGCAGTTCTTC. The encoded protein is CASSLAQGSYNEQFF.

This rearrangement joins TRBV2 to TRBJ2-3; 8 nucleotides line up with TRBD1. The V gene's germline CDR1 is SNHLY and CDR2 FYNNEI. The CDR3 totals 15 residues. Trimming removed 1 base from V and 0 bases from J; junction bases left unmatched: 0. The CDR3 here is CASSEGTGSTDTQYF. CDR3 coding DNA: TGTGCCAGCAGTGAAGGGACAGGGAGCACAGATACGCAGTATTTT.

The rearrangement links TRBV16 to TRBJ2-3, with D unclear. Trimming left V 2 bases short and J 2 bases short, with 8 bases between. This CDR3 is 14 amino acids long. Germline CDR1 and CDR2: KGHSY and FQNENV. DNA of the CDR3: TGTGCCAGCAGCCAACGTGATACCACAGATACGCAGTATTTT. Its protein is CASSQRDTTDTQYF.

V usage is TRBV7-2 and J usage is TRBJ2-3; D not resolved. Germline CDR1 SGHTA, CDR2 FQGNSA. The CDR3 extends over 15 amino acids. V was trimmed by 5 bases and J by 2 bases, leaving 14 bases between them. CDR3 DNA: TGTGCCAGCAGCCTTATAGTGGGGTCCACAGATACGCAGTATTTT. This translates into CASSLIVGSTDTQYF.

This CDR3 is CASSPYSGRQETQYF. The CDR3 DNA reads as TGTGCCAGCAGTCCGTACAGCGGAAGGCAAGAGACCCAGTACTTC. The genes are TRBV28 and TRBJ2-5; tentative D call: TRBD2 (5 bases). V gave up 5 bases and J gave up 2 bases, with 15 bases separating them. The germline V gene encodes CDR1 MDHEN and CDR2 SYDVKM. CDR3 size: 15 residues.

The chain links TRBV9 to TRBJ2-2; D gene unclear. The V end lost 4 bases, the J end lost 3 bases, and 7 bases lay between the germline ends. Per germline, CDR1 SGDLS and CDR2 YYNGEE. This CDR3 has 13 amino acids. CDR3 in DNA: TGTGCCAGCAGCACCAAGGACACCGGGGAGCTGTTTTTT. As protein: CASSTKDTGELFF.

The V gene is TRBV19, the J gene TRBJ2-7, with TRBD2 matching over 11 bases. The ends lost 6 bases at V and 4 bases at J; junction bases unmatched: 5. Germline lookup yields CDR1 LNHDA and CDR2 SQIVND (reference sequence). The CDR3 is 14 residues long. The CDR3 region is CASSLGLAEYEQYF. The CDR3 DNA reads TGTGCCAGTAGCTTGGGACTAGCGGAATACGAGCAGTACTTC.

This clone has just a few counts. The chain recombines TRBV10-2 with TRBJ2-3; no firm D call. From germline, CDR1 is WSHSY and CDR2 SAAADI. The V gene lost 6 bases and the J gene lost 4 bases, with 20 bases spanning the gap. CDR3 size: 16 residues. The CDR3 nucleotides are TGCGCCAGCAGGAATCCTTCCTCCGCAGCCCCAGATACGCAGTATTTT. Translation gives CASRNPSSAAPDTQYF.

The rearrangement uses TRBV10-1 and TRBJ1-2; TRBD1 is a possible D gene (5 bases). The CDR3 is 13 amino acids. Between the trimmed V and J ends, which lost 5 bases and 4 bases, there was a span of 11 bases. Per germline, CDR1 WNHNN and CDR2 SYGVQD (reference sequence). The CDR3: CASSPDSSYGYTF. The CDR3 region has the DNA TGCGCCAGCAGTCCTGACAGTTCCTATGGCTACACCTTC.

The chain links TRBV7-9 to TRBJ2-1; a possible D gene is TRBD2 (5 bases). The CDR3 loop spans 12 amino acids. Germline CDR1 is SEHNR and CDR2 is FQNEAQ (reference sequence). Trimming cost V 6 bases and J 10 bases, with 13 bases left between them. The DNA for the CDR3 is TGTGCCAGCAGATATTCGTGGGAGGAGCAGTTCTTC. This codes for CASRYSWEEQFF.